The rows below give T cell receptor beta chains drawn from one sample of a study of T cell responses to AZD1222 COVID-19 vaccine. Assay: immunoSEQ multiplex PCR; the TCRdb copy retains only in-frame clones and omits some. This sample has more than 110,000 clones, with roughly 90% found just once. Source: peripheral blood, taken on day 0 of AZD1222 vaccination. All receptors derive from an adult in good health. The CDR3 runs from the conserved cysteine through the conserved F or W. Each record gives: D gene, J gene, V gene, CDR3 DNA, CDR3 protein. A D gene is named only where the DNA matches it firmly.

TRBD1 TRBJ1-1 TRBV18 TGTGCCAGCTCCCTCTTAGGGACAGGGGGCCAATGGAACACTGAAGCTTTCTTT CASSLLGTGGQWNTEAFF
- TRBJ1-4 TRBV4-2 TGTGCCAGCAGCCTGGCAGGGGCACAGGAAAAACTGTTTTTT CASSLAGAQEKLFF
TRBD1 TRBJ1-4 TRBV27 TGTGCCAGCAGTTCGGGACAGCTGAATGAAAAACTGTTTTTT CASSSGQLNEKLFF
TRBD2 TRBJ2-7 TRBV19 TGTGCCAGTAGTATAGGTAGCGGGAACTTCTACGAGCAGTACTTC CASSIGSGNFYEQYF
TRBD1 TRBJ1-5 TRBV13 TGTGCCAGCAGCTCGGACAGGGGGGGAGGGCCCCAGCATTTT CASSSDRGGGPQHF
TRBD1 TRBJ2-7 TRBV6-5 TGTGCCAGCACTACTTGGGACAGAGGCTACGAGCAGTACTTC CASTTWDRGYEQYF
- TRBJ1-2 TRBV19 TGTGCCAGTACCCCACGTCAGCTTAACTATGGCTACACCTTC CASTPRQLNYGYTF
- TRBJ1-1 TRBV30 TGTGCCTGGAGTTTGAACACTGAAGCTTTCTTT CAWSLNTEAFF
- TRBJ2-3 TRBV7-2 TGTGCCAGCAGCTTTACTAGCTCAGATACGCAGTATTTT CASSFTSSDTQYF
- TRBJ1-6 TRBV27 TGTGCCAGCAGTCCGGCGCCCCAACCCCCGGTGGGTTCCTATAATTCACCCCTCCACTTT CASSPAPQPPVGSYNSPLHF